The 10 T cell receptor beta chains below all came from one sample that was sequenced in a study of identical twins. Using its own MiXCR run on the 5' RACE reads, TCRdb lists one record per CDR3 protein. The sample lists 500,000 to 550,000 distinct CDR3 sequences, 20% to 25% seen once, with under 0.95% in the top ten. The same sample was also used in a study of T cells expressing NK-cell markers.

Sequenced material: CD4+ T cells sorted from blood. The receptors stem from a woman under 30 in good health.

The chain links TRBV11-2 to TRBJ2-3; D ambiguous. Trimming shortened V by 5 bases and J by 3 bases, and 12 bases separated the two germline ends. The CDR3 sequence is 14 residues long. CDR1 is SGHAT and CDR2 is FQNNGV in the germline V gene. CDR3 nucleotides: TGTGCCAGCAGCCCCTTGGACGAGACAGATACGCAGTATTTT. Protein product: CASSPLDETDTQYF.

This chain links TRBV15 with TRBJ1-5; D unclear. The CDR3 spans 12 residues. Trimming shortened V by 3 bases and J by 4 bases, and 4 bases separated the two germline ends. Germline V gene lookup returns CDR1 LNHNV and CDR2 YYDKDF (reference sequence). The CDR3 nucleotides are TGTGCCACCAGCAGGAATAATCAGCCCCAGCATTTT. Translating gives CATSRNNQPQHF.

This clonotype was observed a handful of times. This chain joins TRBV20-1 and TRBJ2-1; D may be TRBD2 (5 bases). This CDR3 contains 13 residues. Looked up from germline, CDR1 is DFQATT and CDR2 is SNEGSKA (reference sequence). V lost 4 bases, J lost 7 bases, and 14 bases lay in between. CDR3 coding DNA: TGCAGTGCTACCCCGGACTCGCCTAATGAGCAGTTCTTC. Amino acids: CSATPDSPNEQFF.

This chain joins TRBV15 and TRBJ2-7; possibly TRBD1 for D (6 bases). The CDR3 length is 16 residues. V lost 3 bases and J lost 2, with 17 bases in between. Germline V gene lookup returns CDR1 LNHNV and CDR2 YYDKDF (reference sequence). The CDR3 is CATSSQNRVSAYEQYF. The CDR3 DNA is TGTGCCACCAGCAGTCAGAACAGGGTCTCGGCCTACGAGCAGTACTTC.

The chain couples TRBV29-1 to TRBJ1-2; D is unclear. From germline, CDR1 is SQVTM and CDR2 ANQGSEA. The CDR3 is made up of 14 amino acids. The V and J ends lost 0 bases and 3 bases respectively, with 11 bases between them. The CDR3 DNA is TGCAGCGTTGAAGACTTCTGGGAGCACTATGGCTACACCTTC. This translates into CSVEDFWEHYGYTF. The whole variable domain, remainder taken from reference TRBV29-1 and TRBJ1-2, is SAVISQKPSRDICQRGTSLTIQCQVDSQVTMMFWYRQQPGQSLTLIATANQGSEATYESGFVIDKFPISRPNLTFSTLTVSNMSPEDSSIYLCSVEDFWEHYGYTFGSGTRLTVV.

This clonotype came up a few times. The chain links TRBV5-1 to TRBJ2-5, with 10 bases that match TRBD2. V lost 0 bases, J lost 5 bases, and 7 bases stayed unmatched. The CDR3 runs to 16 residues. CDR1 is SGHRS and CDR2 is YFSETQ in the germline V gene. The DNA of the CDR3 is TGCGCCAGCAGCTTGGGGACTAGCGGCGTGAGGGAGACCCAGTACTTC. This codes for CASSLGTSGVRETQYF.

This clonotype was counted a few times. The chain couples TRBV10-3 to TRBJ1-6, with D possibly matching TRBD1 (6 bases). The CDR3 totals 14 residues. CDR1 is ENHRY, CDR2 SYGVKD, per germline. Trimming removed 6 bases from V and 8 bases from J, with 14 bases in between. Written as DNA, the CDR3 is TGTGCCATCAGAGGGGGGCAAGGGGATTCACCCCTCCACTTT. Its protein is CAIRGGQGDSPLHF.

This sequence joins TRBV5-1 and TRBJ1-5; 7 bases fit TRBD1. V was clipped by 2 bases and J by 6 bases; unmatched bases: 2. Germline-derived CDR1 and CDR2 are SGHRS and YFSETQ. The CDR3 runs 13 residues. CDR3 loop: CASSFDRAQPQHF. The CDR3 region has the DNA TGCGCCAGCAGCTTTGACAGGGCTCAGCCCCAGCATTTT.

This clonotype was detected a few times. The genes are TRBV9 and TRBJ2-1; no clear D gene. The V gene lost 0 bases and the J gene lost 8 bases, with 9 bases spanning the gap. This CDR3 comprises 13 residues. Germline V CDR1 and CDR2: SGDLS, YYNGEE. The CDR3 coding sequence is TGTGCCAGCAGCGTAGGGCCCCGCGATGAGCAGTTCTTC. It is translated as CASSVGPRDEQFF.

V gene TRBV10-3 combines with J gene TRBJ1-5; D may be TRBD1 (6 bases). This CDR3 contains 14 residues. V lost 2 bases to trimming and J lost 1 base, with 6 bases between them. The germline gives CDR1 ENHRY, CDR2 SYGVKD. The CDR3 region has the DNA TGTGCCATCAGTGAGGGGACAAGCAATCAGCCCCAGCATTTT. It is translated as CAISEGTSNQPQHF.